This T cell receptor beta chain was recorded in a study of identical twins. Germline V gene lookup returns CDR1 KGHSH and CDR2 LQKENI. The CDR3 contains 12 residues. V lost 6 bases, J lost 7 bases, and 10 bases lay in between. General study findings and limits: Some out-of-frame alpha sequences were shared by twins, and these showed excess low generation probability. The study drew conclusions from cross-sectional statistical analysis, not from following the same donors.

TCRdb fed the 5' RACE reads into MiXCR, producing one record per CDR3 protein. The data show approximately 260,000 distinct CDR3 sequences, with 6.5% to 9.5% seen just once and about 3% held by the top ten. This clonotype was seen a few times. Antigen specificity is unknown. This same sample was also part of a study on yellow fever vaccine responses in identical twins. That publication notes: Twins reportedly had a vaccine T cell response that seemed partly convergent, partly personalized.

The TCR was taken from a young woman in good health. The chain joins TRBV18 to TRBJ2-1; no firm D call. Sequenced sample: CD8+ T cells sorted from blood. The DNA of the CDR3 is TGTGCCAGCTCGGACCCCTTGAATGAGCAGTTCTTC. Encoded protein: CASSDPLNEQFF.